One sample yielded the 31 T cell receptor beta chains listed below, sequenced in a study of control samples from healthy donors and cancer patients. Libraries were prepared by immunoSEQ multiplex PCR; TCRdb keeps only in-frame clonotypes and omits some of them. The top ten clones hold around 18% of a sample with 65,000 to 95,000 clones, more than 70% of them seen once. Sequences were obtained from blood. Receptors were obtained from a man aged 45-65 years in good health.

The chain carries TRBV24-1 and TRBJ2-3; 7 bases are shared with TRBD2. This CDR3 region has 15 residues. The V gene's germline CDR1 is KGHDR and CDR2 SFDVKD. After removal of 7 bases from V and 6 bases from J, the junction contained 12 bases not matched to a gene. The CDR3 sequence is CATSARGVGMDTQYF. Here the CDR3 DNA reads TGTGCCACCAGCGCTCGGGGGGTTGGGATGGATACGCAGTATTTT.

V usage is TRBV5-1 and J usage is TRBJ1-3; tentatively, D is TRBD1 (6 bases). Trimming cost V 0 bases and J 3 bases, with 13 bases left between them. The germline V gene has CDR1 SGHRS and CDR2 YFSETQ. The CDR3 is 16 residues long. CDR3 sequence: CASSLGRGQDGNTIYF. The CDR3 DNA sequence: TGCGCCAGCAGCTTGGGACGGGGGCAGGATGGAAACACCATATATTTT.

CDR3 nucleotide sequence: TGTGCCAGCAGCCTTCCTAACACAGATACGCAGTATTTT. This sequence encodes CASSLPNTDTQYF. The V and J genes are TRBV5-6 and TRBJ2-3, with D uncertain. Trimming stripped 4 bases from V and 2 bases from J, with 8 bases between. The CDR3 sequence is 13 residues long. Germline V gene sequence: CDR1 SGHDT, CDR2 YYEEEE.

The chain is built from TRBV10-3 and TRBJ1-2, with D perhaps TRBD1 (6 bases). The V end lost 5 bases, the J end lost 8 bases, and 15 bases lay between the germline ends. The CDR3 extends over 13 amino acids. Germline loops: CDR1 ENHRY, CDR2 SYGVKD. The DNA for the CDR3 is TGTGCCATCAGTTCCGACAGGCTGCGAGGCTACACCTTC. Translating it yields CAISSDRLRGYTF.

The rearrangement links TRBV5-1 to TRBJ1-4; D unclear. Per germline, CDR1 SGHRS and CDR2 YFSETQ. V lost 1 base and J lost 7, with 14 bases in between. CDR3 size: 15 residues. CDR3 amino acids: CASSLPREGGEKLFF. The CDR3 bases are TGCGCCAGCAGCTTGCCAAGGGAGGGTGGTGAAAAACTGTTTTTT.

The rearrangement links TRBV30 to TRBJ1-1; a possible D gene is TRBD1 (6 bases). Germline-derived CDR1 and CDR2 are GTSNPN and SVGIG (reference sequence). Between the trimmed V and J ends, which lost 0 bases and 5 bases, there was a span of 10 bases. This CDR3 has 13 amino acids. CDR3 sequence (DNA): TGTGCCTGGAGTGTAAACAGGGTAACTGAAGCTTTCTTT. Amino acids: CAWSVNRVTEAFF.

The chain links TRBV9 to TRBJ2-3, with 9 bases fitting TRBD2. With V trimmed by 0 bases and J by 4 bases, 6 bases remained unmatched. Germline V gives CDR1 SGDLS, CDR2 YYNGEE. CDR3 length equals 16 residues. The CDR3 DNA is TGTGCCAGCAGCGTAGACGCGGGAGGGCCGGCAGATACGCAGTATTTT. Its translation is CASSVDAGGPADTQYF. Full variable domain (remainder filled in from reference TRBV9 and TRBJ2-3): DSGVTQTPKHLITATGQRVTLRCSPRSGDLSVYWYQQSLDQGLQFLIQYYNGEERAKGNILERFSAQQFPDLHSELNLSSLELGDSALYFCASSVDAGGPADTQYFGPGTRLTVL.

The V and J genes are TRBV10-3 and TRBJ2-3; a weak D match, TRBD2 (6 bases). Deletions cut 4 bases from V and 4 bases from J, with 9 bases between. CDR3 length: 13 residues. In germline, CDR1 is ENHRY, CDR2 SYGVKD. CDR3 region: CAISAPGADTQYF. The CDR3 DNA sequence: TGTGCCATCAGTGCCCCGGGGGCAGATACGCAGTATTTT.

The chain is built from TRBV6-2 or TRBV6-3 and TRBJ1-3; no firm D call. Germline V CDR1 and CDR2: MNHEY, SVGEGT. This CDR3 is built from 15 residues. V was shortened by 5 bases and J by 0 bases, with 11 bases between the two germline ends. CDR3 residues: CASSRDGDSGNTIYF. Written as DNA, the CDR3 is TGTGCCAGCAGTCGTGACGGAGACTCTGGAAACACCATATATTTT.

This rearrangement joins TRBV11-2 to TRBJ2-5; 9 positions agree with TRBD2. Trimming cost V 4 bases and J 5 bases; bases outside gene matches: 8. CDR1 is SGHAT and CDR2 is FQNNGV in the germline V gene. CDR3 size: 15 residues. This chain's CDR3 is CASSCGGAVGETQYF. CDR3 nucleotide sequence: TGTGCCAGCAGCTGCGGGGGGGCGGTCGGGGAGACCCAGTACTTC.

This rearrangement joins TRBV15 to TRBJ1-4, with D hard to call. The germline V gene has CDR1 LNHNV and CDR2 YYDKDF (reference sequence). The CDR3 length is 14 residues. The ends were cut back, 0 bases at V and 7 bases at J, with 9 bases in the middle. Here the CDR3 DNA reads TGTGCCACCAGCAGAGAAATGGACGTTGAAAAACTGTTTTTT. Translated: CATSREMDVEKLFF.

The V and J genes are TRBV5-1 and TRBJ2-3; 9 bases map to TRBD2. Trimming removed 0 bases from V and 2 bases from J; junction bases left unmatched: 7. The germline gives CDR1 SGHRS, CDR2 YFSETQ. This CDR3 is 17 amino acids long. The CDR3 region has the DNA TGCGCCAGCAGCTTGGAGGGGCTAGCGGGGAACACAGATACGCAGTATTTT. This encodes CASSLEGLAGNTDTQYF.

This clone was found a few times. Other DNA sequences of this sample code for an identical CDR3. The rearrangement joins TRBV7-2 to TRBJ2-7; the D is unclear. The V gene's germline CDR1 is SGHTA and CDR2 FQGNSA. The ends were cut back, 1 base at V and 5 bases at J, with 6 bases in the middle. There are 12 residues in the CDR3. This CDR3 is CASSLVPHEQYF. The CDR3 nucleotides are TGTGCCAGCAGCTTAGTCCCCCACGAGCAGTACTTC. Combining the CDR3 with reference TRBV7-2 and TRBJ2-7 gives the whole variable domain GAGVSQSPSNKVTEKGKDVELRCDPISGHTALYWYRQSLGQGLEFLIYFQGNSAPDKSGLPSDRFSAERTGGSVSTLTIQRTQQEDSAVYLCASSLVPHEQYFGPGTRLTVT.

This chain connects TRBV27 to TRBJ1-1, with D possibly TRBD1 on 5 matching bases. This CDR3 has 14 residues. V lost 5 bases and J lost 2, with 12 bases in between. The germline gives CDR1 MNHEY, CDR2 SMNVEV (reference sequence). CDR3 protein: CASSRGAANTEAFF. In nucleotides, the CDR3 is TGTGCCAGCAGTCGCGGGGCAGCCAACACTGAAGCTTTCTTT.

This chain uses TRBV24-1 with TRBJ1-2; D is unresolved. Trimming took off 2 bases at V and 8 bases at J, with 8 bases between the two ends. Germline CDR1 and CDR2: KGHDR and SFDVKD. This CDR3 spans 12 amino acids. DNA for the CDR3: TGTGCCACCAGTGATTACTGGTTCGGCTACACCTTC. It translates to CATSDYWFGYTF.

The chain has TRBV6-6 and TRBJ2-5; D perhaps matches TRBD2 (7 bases). Between the trimmed V and J ends, which lost 1 base and 5 bases, there was a span of 14 bases. Germline CDR1 reads MNHNY; CDR2 reads SVGAGI (reference sequence). There are 15 residues in the CDR3. CDR3 nucleotide sequence: TGTGCCAGCAGTTACTGGGGGGGGGCCCTGGAGACCCAGTACTTC. Amino acid sequence: CASSYWGGALETQYF.

This chain links TRBV2 with TRBJ2-5; 9 nucleotides line up with TRBD2. In germline, CDR1 is SNHLY, CDR2 FYNNEI. The CDR3 consists of 15 residues. V shed 4 bases and J 2 bases; nucleotides not matched to a gene: 5. For the CDR3, the DNA is TGTGCCAGCAGTGGGTGGACTAGCGATCAAGAGACCCAGTACTTC. Translation: CASSGWTSDQETQYF.

The chain recombines TRBV7-9 with TRBJ2-7, with 7 bases aligning to TRBD1. V was pared by 5 bases and J by 3 bases, with 7 bases of the junction left unmatched. The CDR3 sequence is 14 residues long. Germline V gives CDR1 SEHNR, CDR2 FQNEAQ (reference sequence). CDR3 sequence (DNA): TGTGCCAGCAGCCCGACAGGGATAAACTACGAGCAGTACTTC. Protein sequence: CASSPTGINYEQYF.

The genes are TRBV13 and TRBJ2-7; 10 bases agree with TRBD2. V lost 0 bases, J lost 4 bases, and 6 bases stayed unmatched. This CDR3 comprises 16 residues. CDR1 is PRHDT, CDR2 FYEKMQ, per germline (reference sequence). This chain's CDR3 is CASSLGLAGARYEQYF. CDR3 nucleotides: TGTGCCAGCAGCTTAGGGCTAGCGGGGGCCAGGTACGAGCAGTACTTC.

This chain links TRBV7-8 with TRBJ2-7; TRBD1 matches 7 bases. Germline lookup yields CDR1 SGHVS and CDR2 FQNEAQ. CDR3 length equals 14 residues. J gave up 7 bases and V 3 bases, and 9 bases lay outside the gene matches. The CDR3 DNA follows: TGTGCCAGCAGCTTCAAGGGGGACAGCTGGGAGCAGTACTTC. Translation: CASSFKGDSWEQYF.

This chain connects TRBV5-4 to TRBJ1-5; D gene ambiguous. Germline V gives CDR1 SGHNT, CDR2 YYREEE (reference sequence). Trimming took 0 bases from V and 7 from J, leaving 14 bases between them. This CDR3 has 15 amino acids. In DNA, the CDR3 is TGTGCCAGCAGCTTGGATCCGGGTTTGGAGCAGCCCCAGCATTTT. It yields the protein CASSLDPGLEQPQHF.

The chain recombines TRBV2 with TRBJ1-3; D gene ambiguous. V was clipped by 7 bases and J by 2 bases, with 12 bases between them. Looked up from germline, CDR1 is SNHLY and CDR2 is FYNNEI. The CDR3 sequence is 14 residues long. CDR3 bases: TGTGCCAGCATCCCAGGATTAACTGGAAACACCATATATTTT. Translating it yields CASIPGLTGNTIYF.

In its sample, this clone was seen once. V usage is TRBV7-2 and J usage is TRBJ2-3, with TRBD2 matching over 15 bases. Per germline, CDR1 SGHTA and CDR2 FQGNSA. The CDR3 runs 15 residues. V lost 6 bases to trimming and J lost 7 bases; unmatched junction nucleotides: 5. CDR3 in amino acids: CASRGLAGGPNTQYF. CDR3 coding DNA: TGTGCCAGCAGAGGACTAGCGGGAGGGCCGAATACGCAGTATTTT.

The chain is built from TRBV6-5 and TRBJ2-5; TRBD1 matches 8 bases. Trimming cost V 0 bases and J 7 bases; bases outside gene matches: 7. Germline V gives CDR1 MNHEY, CDR2 SVGAGI. CDR3 size: 15 residues. The CDR3 reads CASSYSRTGKGTQYF. As DNA, the CDR3 is TGTGCCAGCAGTTACTCTAGGACAGGGAAAGGGACCCAGTACTTC.

In this sample, this clone turned up once. This chain connects TRBV5-7 to TRBJ2-7, with D unclear. TRBV5-7 is identified as an open reading frame with a role that is uncertain. V gave up 0 bases and J gave up 6 bases, with 16 bases separating them. There are 15 residues in the CDR3. CDR3 amino acids: CASSLAGRSWGEQYF. The CDR3 DNA follows: TGTGCCAGCAGCTTGGCCGGTAGGTCCTGGGGCGAGCAGTACTTC.

The DNA of the CDR3 is TGTGCCAGCAGTCGGACAGGGGGTCAAGCCTACGAGCAGTACTTC. Translating it yields CASSRTGGQAYEQYF. The chain combines TRBV6-5 with TRBJ2-7; 10 bases agree with TRBD1. Unmatched junction bases numbered 6, after V lost 5 bases and J lost 2 bases. This CDR3 has 15 residues. Germline CDR1 reads MNHEY; CDR2 reads SVGAGI.

The CDR3 loop reads CASSPPTGAEDNYGYTF. Here the CDR3 DNA reads TGTGCCAGCAGTCCTCCCACAGGGGCGGAAGATAACTATGGCTACACCTTC. This chain links TRBV6-6 with TRBJ1-2, with 7 bases lining up with TRBD1. CDR1 is MNHNY and CDR2 is SVGAGI in the germline V gene (reference sequence). The CDR3 sequence is 17 residues long. Unmatched junction bases numbered 13, after V lost 5 bases and J lost 1 base.

The chain is built from TRBV19 and TRBJ2-7; 8 bases are shared with TRBD2. Trimming cost V 0 bases and J 3 bases; bases outside gene matches: 4. Germline assignment: CDR1 LNHDA and CDR2 SQIVND (reference sequence). This CDR3 comprises 15 residues. CDR3 DNA: TGTGCCAGTAGTATAGACCAACTAGCGGTCTACGAGCAGTACTTC. This sequence encodes CASSIDQLAVYEQYF.

The genes are TRBV4-1 and TRBJ1-5; 8 bases are a match to TRBD1. The CDR3 loop spans 16 amino acids. CDR1 and CDR2 (germline): MGHRA, YSYEKL. V lost 3 bases and J lost 0; bases outside the gene matches: 4. This CDR3 reads CASSQTTGASNQPQHF. The CDR3, as DNA: TGCGCCAGCAGCCAGACGACAGGGGCTAGCAATCAGCCCCAGCATTTT.

The chain recombines TRBV4-1 with TRBJ1-1, with a tentative D call TRBD1 (5 bases). The V end was cut by 1 base, the J end by 12 bases, with 18 bases between. The CDR3 sequence is 14 residues long. The germline gives CDR1 MGHRA, CDR2 YSYEKL. The CDR3, as DNA: TGCGCCAGCAGCCAAGGGGGGGTGTGGCTGGGAACTTTCTTT. Translated, it gives CASSQGGVWLGTFF.

This clone came up a few times. This sequence joins TRBV4-3 and TRBJ1-2; D remains ambiguous. CDR1 is LGHNA and CDR2 is YSLEER in the germline V gene. V was pared by 0 bases and J by 0 bases, with 11 bases between. The CDR3 consists of 16 residues. In DNA form, the CDR3 reads TGCGCCAGCAGCCAAGAGGCAGCCCTTACTAACTATGGCTACACCTTC. As protein: CASSQEAALTNYGYTF.